This T cell receptor (beta chain) was obtained from a study of CD8 T cells in ankylosing spondylitis. TCRdb passed the 5' RACE reads through MiXCR, listing each CDR3 protein once. The sample yields about 270,000 distinct CDR3 sequences, 30% to 35% seen once. V was pared by 2 bases and J by 4 bases, with 11 bases between. CDR3 length equals 14 residues. The V gene's germline CDR1 is SGHTA and CDR2 FQGNSA. On this clonotype: The antigen remains undetermined.

Study outcomes and limitations: A subset of motif variants has previously been described in the synovial fluid and blood of reactive arthritis.

Sequenced material: blood, either unsorted or a sorted T cell fraction (not recorded which). This receptor was taken from a male donor with ankylosing spondylitis or in good health (not recorded which). The chain combines TRBV7-2 with TRBJ1-1; D call uncertain. CDR3 region: CASSLTPFGTEAFF. The CDR3 nucleotides are TGTGCCAGCAGCTTAACACCTTTCGGCACTGAAGCTTTCTTT.